A selection of T cell receptor beta chains follows, all from one sample in a study of regulatory T cells in long-lasting Graves disease. MiXCR, applied by TCRdb to the multiplex PCR reads, yields one record per CDR3 protein. The data hold some 410,000 distinct CDR3 sequences, with 15% to 20% observed a single time. The sample also formed part of further work on T cells in Graves' hyperthyroidism and ophthalmopathy.

The source was peripheral blood mononuclear cells (PBMCs), collected at new diagnosis, from a patient treated with antithyroid drugs. The receptors shown here come from a young woman with Graves disease. Both conserved end residues are part of each CDR3. The D gene is left open where the match is weak. A row's size may be missing; if present it is once, few, many or a size class.

v_call: TRBV2; clone_size: many; j_call: TRBJ2-7; d_call: NA; cdr3_nt: TGTGCCAGCAGTGAATCGGGGGCCTCCAGCTCCTACGAGCAGTACTTC; cdr3_aa: CASSESGASSSYEQYF
v_call: TRBV24-1; clone_size: many; j_call: TRBJ2-7; d_call: TRBD1; cdr3_nt: TGTGCCACGAGAGCCAATCCGGACAGGGACGACGAGCAGTACTTC; cdr3_aa: CATRANPDRDDEQYF
v_call: TRBV9; clone_size: few; j_call: TRBJ2-3; d_call: TRBD2; cdr3_nt: TGTGCCAGCAGCGGTACTAGCGGGAGCCACACAGATACGCAGTATTTT; cdr3_aa: CASSGTSGSHTDTQYF
v_call: TRBV11-2; clone_size: many; j_call: TRBJ2-7; d_call: TRBD2; cdr3_nt: TGTGCCAGCAGCTCTAGTCCCCTTCTTAGCGCGGGGGACGACTACGAGCAGTACTTC; cdr3_aa: CASSSSPLLSAGDDYEQYF
v_call: TRBV20-1; clone_size: many; j_call: TRBJ1-1; d_call: NA; cdr3_nt: TGCAGTGCCGCAGGGGACGCGGACACTGAAGCTTTCTTT; cdr3_aa: CSAAGDADTEAFF
v_call: TRBV28; clone_size: NA; j_call: TRBJ2-5; d_call: NA; cdr3_nt: TGTGCCAGCAGGCCGGAACAAGAGACCCAGTACTTC; cdr3_aa: CASRPEQETQYF
v_call: TRBV6-2/TRBV6-3; clone_size: many; j_call: TRBJ2-7; d_call: NA; cdr3_nt: TGTGCCAGCAGTGGATCACAGGGTCCGGCCTACGAGCAGTACTTC; cdr3_aa: CASSGSQGPAYEQYF
v_call: TRBV29-1; clone_size: many; j_call: TRBJ2-1; d_call: TRBD2; cdr3_nt: TGCAGCGTCCCGCTAGCGGGAGGTCTGGATGAGCAGTTCTTC; cdr3_aa: CSVPLAGGLDEQFF
v_call: TRBV6-1; clone_size: many; j_call: TRBJ1-2; d_call: NA; cdr3_nt: TGTGCCAGCAGTCCCTACGGGGGGGGTGAGGCTGGCTACACCTTC; cdr3_aa: CASSPYGGGEAGYTF
v_call: TRBV7-2; clone_size: many; j_call: TRBJ1-4; d_call: NA; cdr3_nt: TGTGCCAGCAGCGGACAGCCGGGGGGCGAGCGTGGTGAAAAACTGTTTTTT; cdr3_aa: CASSGQPGGERGEKLFF
v_call: TRBV3-1; clone_size: many; j_call: TRBJ1-1; d_call: NA; cdr3_nt: TGTGCCAGCAGGCTCCAGGGGCGAACTGAAGCTTTCTTT; cdr3_aa: CASRLQGRTEAFF
v_call: TRBV28; clone_size: many; j_call: TRBJ2-1; d_call: NA; cdr3_nt: TGTGCCAGCAGCTACTACAGGGACTACAATGAGCAGTTCTTC; cdr3_aa: CASSYYRDYNEQFF
v_call: TRBV12-5; clone_size: many; j_call: TRBJ2-1; d_call: NA; cdr3_nt: TGTGCTAGTGGTTTCTCTGGCAGTGAGCAGTTCTTC; cdr3_aa: CASGFSGSEQFF
v_call: TRBV6-1; clone_size: many; j_call: TRBJ1-2; d_call: TRBD1; cdr3_nt: TGTGCCAGCAGTATCGGGACAGGGGGTTGGGGCGAGGGCTATGGCTACACCTTC; cdr3_aa: CASSIGTGGWGEGYGYTF
v_call: TRBV3-1; clone_size: many; j_call: TRBJ2-3; d_call: NA; cdr3_nt: TGTGCCAGCAGCCCTACCCAGAGCACAGATACGCAGTATTTT; cdr3_aa: CASSPTQSTDTQYF
v_call: TRBV20-1; clone_size: few; j_call: TRBJ1-3; d_call: NA; cdr3_nt: TGCAGTGCTAGAAGGGGCGCGGACACCATATATTTT; cdr3_aa: CSARRGADTIYF
v_call: TRBV27; clone_size: many; j_call: TRBJ2-1; d_call: TRBD2; cdr3_nt: TGTGCCAGCACAACTAGCGGGAGGAACAATGAGCAGTTCTTC; cdr3_aa: CASTTSGRNNEQFF
v_call: TRBV20-1; clone_size: many; j_call: TRBJ1-2; d_call: NA; cdr3_nt: TGCAGTGCTAGAGATCTCCAGGGTGGGGGGGATGGCTACACCTTC; cdr3_aa: CSARDLQGGGDGYTF
v_call: TRBV20-1; clone_size: once; j_call: TRBJ2-3; d_call: NA; cdr3_nt: TGCAGTGCTATAAGCCCCACACGCTATATAAGGGAGGCAGATACGCAGTATTTT; cdr3_aa: CSAISPTRYIREADTQYF
v_call: TRBV11-2; clone_size: many; j_call: TRBJ2-3; d_call: TRBD1; cdr3_nt: TGTACCAGCAGCTTTACAGACAGGGGGAGCACAGATACGCAGTATTTT; cdr3_aa: CTSSFTDRGSTDTQYF
v_call: TRBV20-1; clone_size: many; j_call: TRBJ2-7; d_call: NA; cdr3_nt: TGCAGTGCTAATCCGTACCGACCGGAAGGCTTC; cdr3_aa: CSANPYRPEGF
v_call: TRBV12-3/TRBV12-4; clone_size: NA; j_call: TRBJ2-7; d_call: NA; cdr3_nt: TGTGCCAGCAGTTCGACAGATGGCAAAGAGCAGTACTTC; cdr3_aa: CASSSTDGKEQYF
v_call: TRBV7-9; clone_size: many; j_call: TRBJ2-2; d_call: TRBD1; cdr3_nt: TGTGCCAGCAGCTTAGGATGGGGACAGGCGAACACCGGGGAGCTGTTTTTT; cdr3_aa: CASSLGWGQANTGELFF
v_call: TRBV20-1; clone_size: NA; j_call: TRBJ2-1; d_call: NA; cdr3_nt: TGCAGTGCTAGAGATCCGCCTATCAGTGAGCAGTTCTTC; cdr3_aa: CSARDPPISEQFF
v_call: TRBV5-5; clone_size: many; j_call: TRBJ2-2; d_call: NA; cdr3_nt: TGTGCCAGCATGCCCGGAGGTTCGAACACCGGGGAGCTGTTTTTT; cdr3_aa: CASMPGGSNTGELFF